This TCR beta chain was obtained from a study of CD8 T cells in Susac syndrome. Roughly 0.45 to 1 ug RNA was reverse transcribed with random hexamers. Across 54 Vbeta and 13 Jbeta, immunoSEQ multiplex PCR amplified TCR beta CDR3. TCRdb ran MiXCR on the immunoSEQ multiplex PCR reads and lists one entry per CDR3 protein. The sample carries 110,000 or so distinct CDR3 sequences, around 95% recorded once. Trimming took off 1 base at V and 8 bases at J, with 10 bases between the two ends. CDR3 length: 13 amino acids. CDR1 is SGDLS, CDR2 YYNGEE, per germline. The TEMRA cells underwent FACS enrichment, while the CD8+ and CD4+ T cells underwent negative isolation. The sample holds a few counts of this clonotype.

The receptor was isolated from a human donor in good health. Material for sequencing was CD4+ T cells from PBMCs. J is TRBJ2-1 and V is TRBV9, with D perhaps being TRBD1 or TRBD2 (5 bases each). The CDR3 DNA sequence: TGTGCCAGCAGCGTATCGTTGGGGGATGAGCAGTTCTTC. Protein product: CASSVSLGDEQFF. Combining the CDR3 with reference TRBV9 and TRBJ2-1 gives the whole variable domain DSGVTQTPKHLITATGQRVTLRCSPRSGDLSVYWYQQSLDQGLQFLIQYYNGEERAKGNILERFSAQQFPDLHSELNLSSLELGDSALYFCASSVSLGDEQFFGPGTRLTVL.